This T cell receptor (beta chain) was retrieved from a study of T cell changes during pregnancy in multiple sclerosis. Sequencing was performed with immunoSEQ multiplex PCR; in TCRdb, only in-frame clones are kept and a portion is missing. The sample contains some 29,000 clones, 90% to 95% of which appear only once. The CDR3 is 15 residues long. The J segment lost 7 bases and the V segment lost 1 base, leaving 5 bases of the junction unmatched. Germline CDR1 is SGHVS and CDR2 is FQNEAQ. The receptor comes from a female donor in good health, enrolled as a control in a pregnancy study. This rearrangement joins TRBV7-8 to TRBJ2-7; 12 bases fit TRBD1. The material was CD8+ T cells from peripheral blood mononuclear cells, obtained in the second trimester of pregnancy. For the CDR3, the DNA is TGTGCCAGCAGCTTAGGGGGACAGGGGGCAGGGGAGCAGTACTTC. The encoded protein is CASSLGGQGAGEQYF.